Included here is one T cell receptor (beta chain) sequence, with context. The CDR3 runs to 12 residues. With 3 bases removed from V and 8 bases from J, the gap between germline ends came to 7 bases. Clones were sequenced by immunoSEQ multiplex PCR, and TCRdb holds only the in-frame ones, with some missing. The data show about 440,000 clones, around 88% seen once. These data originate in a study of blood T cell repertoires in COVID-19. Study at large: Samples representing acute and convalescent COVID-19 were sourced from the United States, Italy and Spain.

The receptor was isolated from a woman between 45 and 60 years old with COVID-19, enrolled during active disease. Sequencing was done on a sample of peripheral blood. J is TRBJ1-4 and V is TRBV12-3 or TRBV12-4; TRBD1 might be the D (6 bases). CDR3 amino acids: CASSLDSEKLFF. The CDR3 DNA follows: TGTGCCAGCAGTTTGGACAGCGAAAAACTGTTTTTT.